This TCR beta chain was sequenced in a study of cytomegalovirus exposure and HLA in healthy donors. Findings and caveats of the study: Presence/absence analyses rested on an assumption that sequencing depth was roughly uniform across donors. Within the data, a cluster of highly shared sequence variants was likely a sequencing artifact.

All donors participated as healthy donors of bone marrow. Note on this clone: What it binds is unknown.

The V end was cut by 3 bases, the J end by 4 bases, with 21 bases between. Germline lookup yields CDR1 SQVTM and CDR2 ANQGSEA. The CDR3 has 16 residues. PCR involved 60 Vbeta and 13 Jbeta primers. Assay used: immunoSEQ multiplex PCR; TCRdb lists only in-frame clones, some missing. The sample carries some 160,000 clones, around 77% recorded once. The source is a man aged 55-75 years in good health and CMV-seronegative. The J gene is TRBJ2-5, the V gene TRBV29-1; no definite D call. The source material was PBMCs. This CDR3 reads CSVETRPPGVGETQYF. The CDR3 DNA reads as TGCAGCGTTGAGACACGCCCTCCCGGCGTAGGAGAGACCCAGTACTTC.